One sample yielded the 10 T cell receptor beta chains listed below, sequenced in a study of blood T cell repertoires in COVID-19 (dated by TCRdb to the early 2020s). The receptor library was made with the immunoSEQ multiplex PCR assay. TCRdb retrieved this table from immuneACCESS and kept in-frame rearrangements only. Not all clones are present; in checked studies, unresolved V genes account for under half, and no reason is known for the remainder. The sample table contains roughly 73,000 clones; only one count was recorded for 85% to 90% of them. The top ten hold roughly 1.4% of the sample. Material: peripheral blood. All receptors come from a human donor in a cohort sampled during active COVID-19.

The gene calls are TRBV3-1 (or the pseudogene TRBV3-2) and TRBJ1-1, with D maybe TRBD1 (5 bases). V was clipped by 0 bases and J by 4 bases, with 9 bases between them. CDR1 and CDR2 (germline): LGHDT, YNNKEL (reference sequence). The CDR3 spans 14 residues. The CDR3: CASSQDGGTTEAFF. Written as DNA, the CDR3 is TGTGCCAGCAGCCAAGATGGGGGGACCACTGAAGCTTTCTTT.

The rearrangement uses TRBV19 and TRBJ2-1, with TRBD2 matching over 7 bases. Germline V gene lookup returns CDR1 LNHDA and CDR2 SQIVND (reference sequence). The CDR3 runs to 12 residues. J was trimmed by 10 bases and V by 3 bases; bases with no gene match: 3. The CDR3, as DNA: TGTGCCAGTAGTATTCTCGGGAGGGAGCAGTTCTTC. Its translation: CASSILGREQFF. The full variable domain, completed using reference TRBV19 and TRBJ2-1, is DGGITQSPKYLFRKEGQNVTLSCEQNLNHDAMYWYRQDPGQGLRLIYYSQIVNDFQKGDIAEGYSVSREKKESFPLTVTSAQKNPTAFYLCASSILGREQFFGPGTRLTVL.

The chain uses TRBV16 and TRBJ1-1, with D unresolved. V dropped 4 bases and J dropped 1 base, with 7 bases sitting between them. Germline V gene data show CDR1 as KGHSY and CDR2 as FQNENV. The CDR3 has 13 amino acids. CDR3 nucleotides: TGTGCCAGCAGCCCTCTTCGGAACACTGAAGCTTTCTTT. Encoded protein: CASSPLRNTEAFF.

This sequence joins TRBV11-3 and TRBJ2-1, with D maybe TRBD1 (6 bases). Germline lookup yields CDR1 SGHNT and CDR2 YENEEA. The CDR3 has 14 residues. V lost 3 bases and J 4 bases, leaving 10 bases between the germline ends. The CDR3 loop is CASSLQGLYNEQFF. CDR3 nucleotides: TGTGCCAGCAGCTTGCAGGGGCTATACAATGAGCAGTTCTTC.

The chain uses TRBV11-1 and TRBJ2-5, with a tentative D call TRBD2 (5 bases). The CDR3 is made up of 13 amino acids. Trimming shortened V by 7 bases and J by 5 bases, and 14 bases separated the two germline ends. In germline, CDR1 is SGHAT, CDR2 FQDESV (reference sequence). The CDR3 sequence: CASKSGETETQYF. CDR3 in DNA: TGTGCCAGCAAATCCGGGGAGACGGAGACCCAGTACTTC.

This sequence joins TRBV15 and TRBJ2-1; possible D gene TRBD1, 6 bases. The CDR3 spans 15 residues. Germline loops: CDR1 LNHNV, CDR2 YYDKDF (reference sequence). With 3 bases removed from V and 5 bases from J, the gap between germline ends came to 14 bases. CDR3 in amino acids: CATSSVLGGNNEQFF. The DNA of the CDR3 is TGTGCCACCAGCAGTGTCCTAGGGGGAAACAATGAGCAGTTCTTC.

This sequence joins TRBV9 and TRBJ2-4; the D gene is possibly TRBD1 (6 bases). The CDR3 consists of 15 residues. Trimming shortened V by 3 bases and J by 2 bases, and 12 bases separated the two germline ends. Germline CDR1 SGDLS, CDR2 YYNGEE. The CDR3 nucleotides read TGTGCCAGCAGCGCGAGGGGACAATCCAAAAACATTCAGTACTTC. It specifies CASSARGQSKNIQYF.

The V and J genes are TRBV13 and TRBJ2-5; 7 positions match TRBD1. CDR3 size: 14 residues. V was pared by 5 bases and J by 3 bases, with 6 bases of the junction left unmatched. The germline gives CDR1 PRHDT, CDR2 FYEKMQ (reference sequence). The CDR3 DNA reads TGTGCCAGCAGCATATACAGGGGTAAAGAGACCCAGTACTTC. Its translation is CASSIYRGKETQYF. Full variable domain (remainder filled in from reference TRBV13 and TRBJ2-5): AAGVIQSPRHLIKEKRETATLKCYPIPRHDTVYWYQQGPGQDPQFLISFYEKMQSDKGSIPDRFSAQQFSDYHSELNMSSLELGDSALYFCASSIYRGKETQYFGPGTRLLVL.

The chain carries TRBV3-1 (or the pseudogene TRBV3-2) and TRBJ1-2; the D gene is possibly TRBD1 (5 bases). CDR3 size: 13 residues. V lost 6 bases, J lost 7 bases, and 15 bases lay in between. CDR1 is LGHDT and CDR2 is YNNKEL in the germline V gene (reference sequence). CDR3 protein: CASRLSGYAGYTF. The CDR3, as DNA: TGTGCCAGCAGACTCTCAGGGTATGCTGGCTACACCTTC.

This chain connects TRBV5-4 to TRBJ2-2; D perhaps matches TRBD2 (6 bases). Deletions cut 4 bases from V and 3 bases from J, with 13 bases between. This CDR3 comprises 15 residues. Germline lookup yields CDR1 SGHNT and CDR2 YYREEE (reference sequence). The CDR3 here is CASSEGRRDTGELFF. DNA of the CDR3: TGTGCCAGCAGCGAAGGACGGAGGGACACCGGGGAGCTGTTTTTT. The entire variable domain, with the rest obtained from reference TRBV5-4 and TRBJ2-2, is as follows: ETGVTQSPTHLIKTRGQQVTLRCSSQSGHNTVSWYQQALGQGPQFIFQYYREEENGRGNFPPRFSGLQFPNYSSELNVNALELDDSALYLCASSEGRRDTGELFFGEGSRLTVL.